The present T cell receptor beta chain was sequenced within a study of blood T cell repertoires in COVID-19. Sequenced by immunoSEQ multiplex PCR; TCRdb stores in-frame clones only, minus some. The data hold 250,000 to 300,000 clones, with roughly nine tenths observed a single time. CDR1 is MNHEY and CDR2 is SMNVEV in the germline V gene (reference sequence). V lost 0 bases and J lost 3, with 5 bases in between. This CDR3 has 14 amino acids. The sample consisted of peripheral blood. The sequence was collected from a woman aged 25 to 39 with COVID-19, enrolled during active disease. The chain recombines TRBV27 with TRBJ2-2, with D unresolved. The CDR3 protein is CASSLSSYTGELFF. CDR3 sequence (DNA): TGTGCCAGCAGTTTATCTAGTTACACCGGGGAGCTGTTTTTT.